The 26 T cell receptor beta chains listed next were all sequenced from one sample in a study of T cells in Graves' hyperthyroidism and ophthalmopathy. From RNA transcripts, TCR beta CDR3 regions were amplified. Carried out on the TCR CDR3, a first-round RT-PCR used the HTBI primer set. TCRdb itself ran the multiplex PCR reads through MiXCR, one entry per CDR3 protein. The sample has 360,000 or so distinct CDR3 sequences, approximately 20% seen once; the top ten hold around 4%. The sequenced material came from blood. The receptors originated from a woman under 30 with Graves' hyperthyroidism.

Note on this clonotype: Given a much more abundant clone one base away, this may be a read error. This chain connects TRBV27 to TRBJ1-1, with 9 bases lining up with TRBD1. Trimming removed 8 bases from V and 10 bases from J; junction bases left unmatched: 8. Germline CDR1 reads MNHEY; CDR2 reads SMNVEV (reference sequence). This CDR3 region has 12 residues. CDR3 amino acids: CASSGTGYGAFF. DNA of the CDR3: TGTGCCAGCTCCGGGACAGGGTATGGAGCTTTCTTT.

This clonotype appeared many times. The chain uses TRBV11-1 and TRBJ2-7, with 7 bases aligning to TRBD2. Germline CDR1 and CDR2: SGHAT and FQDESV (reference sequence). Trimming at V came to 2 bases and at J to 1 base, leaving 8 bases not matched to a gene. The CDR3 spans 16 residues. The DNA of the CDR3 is TGTGCCAGCAGCTTAACCACTAGCGCGTTGTCCTACGAGCAGTACTTC. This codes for CASSLTTSALSYEQYF.

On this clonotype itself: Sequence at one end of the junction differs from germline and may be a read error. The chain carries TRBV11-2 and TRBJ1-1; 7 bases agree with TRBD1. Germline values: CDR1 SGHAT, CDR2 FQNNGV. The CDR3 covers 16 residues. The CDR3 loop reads CASSLEQGNMNTEACF. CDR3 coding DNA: TGTGCCAGCAGCTTAGAACAGGGGAACATGAACACTGAAGCTTGCTTT.

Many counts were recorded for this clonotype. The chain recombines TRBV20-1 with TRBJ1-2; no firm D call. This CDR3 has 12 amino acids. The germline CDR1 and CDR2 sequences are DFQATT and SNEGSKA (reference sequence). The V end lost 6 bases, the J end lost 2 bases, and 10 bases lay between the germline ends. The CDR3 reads CSAQNGNYGYTF. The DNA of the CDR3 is TGCAGTGCCCAAAACGGGAACTATGGCTACACCTTC.

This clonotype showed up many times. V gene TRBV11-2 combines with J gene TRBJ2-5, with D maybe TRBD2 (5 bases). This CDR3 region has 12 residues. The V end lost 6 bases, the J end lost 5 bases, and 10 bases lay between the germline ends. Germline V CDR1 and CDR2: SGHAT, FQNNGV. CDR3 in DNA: TGTGCCAGCAGTTTAAGAGGGGAGACCCAGTACTTC. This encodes CASSLRGETQYF.

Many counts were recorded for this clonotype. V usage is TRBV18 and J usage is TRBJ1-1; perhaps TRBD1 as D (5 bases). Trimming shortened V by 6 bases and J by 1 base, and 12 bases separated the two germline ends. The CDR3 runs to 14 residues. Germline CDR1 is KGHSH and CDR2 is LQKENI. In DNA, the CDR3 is TGTGCCAGCTCTCCCGGGGCTTCGAACACTGAAGCTTTCTTT. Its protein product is CASSPGASNTEAFF.

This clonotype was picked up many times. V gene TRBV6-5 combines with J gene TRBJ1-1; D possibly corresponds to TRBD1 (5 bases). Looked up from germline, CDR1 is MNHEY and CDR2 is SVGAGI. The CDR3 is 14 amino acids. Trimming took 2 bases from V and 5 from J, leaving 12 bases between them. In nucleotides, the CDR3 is TGTGCCAGCAGTTACCGGGACGGTCGGACTGAAGCTTTCTTT. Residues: CASSYRDGRTEAFF.

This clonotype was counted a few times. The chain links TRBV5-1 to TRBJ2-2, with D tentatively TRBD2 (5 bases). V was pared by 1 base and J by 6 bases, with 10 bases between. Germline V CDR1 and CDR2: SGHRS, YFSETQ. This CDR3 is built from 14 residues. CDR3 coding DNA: TGCGCCAGCAGCTTGTGGGGAGCCGCCGGGGAGCTGTTTTTT. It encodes CASSLWGAAGELFF.

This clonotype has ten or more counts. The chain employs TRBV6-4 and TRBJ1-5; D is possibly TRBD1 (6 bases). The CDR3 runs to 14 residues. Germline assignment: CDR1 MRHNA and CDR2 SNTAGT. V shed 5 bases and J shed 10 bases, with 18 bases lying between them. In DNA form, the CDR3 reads TGTGCCAGCAGTATAACACAGGGCGTCCACCCCCAGCATTTT. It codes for CASSITQGVHPQHF.

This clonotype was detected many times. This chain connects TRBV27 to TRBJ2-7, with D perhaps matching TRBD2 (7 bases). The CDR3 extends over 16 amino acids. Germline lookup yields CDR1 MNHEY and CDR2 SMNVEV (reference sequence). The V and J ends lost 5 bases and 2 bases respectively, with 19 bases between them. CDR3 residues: CASSKTIGGATYEQYF. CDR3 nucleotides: TGTGCCAGCAGTAAGACGATTGGGGGGGCTACCTACGAGCAGTACTTC.

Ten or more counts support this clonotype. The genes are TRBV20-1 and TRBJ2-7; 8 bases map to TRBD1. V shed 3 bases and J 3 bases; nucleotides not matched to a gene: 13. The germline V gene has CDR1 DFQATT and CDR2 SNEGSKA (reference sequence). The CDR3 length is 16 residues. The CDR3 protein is CSASKDPGGSGYEQYF. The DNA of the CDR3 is TGCAGTGCTAGCAAAGACCCAGGGGGCTCTGGCTACGAGCAGTACTTC.

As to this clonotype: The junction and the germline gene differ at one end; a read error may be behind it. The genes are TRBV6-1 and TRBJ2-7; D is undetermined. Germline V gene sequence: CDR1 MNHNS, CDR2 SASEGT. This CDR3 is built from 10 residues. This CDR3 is CASSYYGQYF. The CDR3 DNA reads TGTGCCAGTTCGTACTACGGGCAGTACTTC.

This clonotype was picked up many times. DNA of the CDR3: TGTGCCAGCAGTCCCACAGGGGCGGTCGTACGGGAGCAGTACTTC. This codes for CASSPTGAVVREQYF. The chain carries TRBV28 and TRBJ2-7; 7 bases fit TRBD1. This CDR3 is 15 amino acids long. The germline V gene has CDR1 MDHEN and CDR2 SYDVKM. Trimming cost V 5 bases and J 7 bases; bases outside gene matches: 14. The whole variable domain, filled in from reference TRBV28 and TRBJ2-7, reads DVKVTQSSRYLVKRTGEKVFLECVQDMDHENMFWYRQDPGLGLRLIYFSYDVKMKEKGDIPEGYSVSREKKERFSLILESASTNQTSMYLCASSPTGAVVREQYFGPGTRLTVT.

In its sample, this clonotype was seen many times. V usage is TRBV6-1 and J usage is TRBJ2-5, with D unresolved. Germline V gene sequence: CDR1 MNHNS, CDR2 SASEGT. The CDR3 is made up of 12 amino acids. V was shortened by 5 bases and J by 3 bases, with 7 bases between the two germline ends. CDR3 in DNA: TGTGCCAGCAGTCGACAAGAAGAGACCCAGTACTTC. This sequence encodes CASSRQEETQYF.

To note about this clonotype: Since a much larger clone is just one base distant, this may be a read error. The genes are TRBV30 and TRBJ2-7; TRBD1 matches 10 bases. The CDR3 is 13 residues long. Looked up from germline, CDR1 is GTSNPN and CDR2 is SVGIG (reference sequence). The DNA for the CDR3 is TGTGGCTGGCGACAGGGGGCTTCCTACGAGCAGTACTTC. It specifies CGWRQGASYEQYF.

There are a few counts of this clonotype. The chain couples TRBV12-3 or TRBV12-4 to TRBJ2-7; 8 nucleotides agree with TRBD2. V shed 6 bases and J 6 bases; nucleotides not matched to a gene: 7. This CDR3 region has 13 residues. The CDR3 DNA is TGTGCCAGCAGGCCAGCGGGGGCCGCCGAGCAGTACTTC. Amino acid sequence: CASRPAGAAEQYF.

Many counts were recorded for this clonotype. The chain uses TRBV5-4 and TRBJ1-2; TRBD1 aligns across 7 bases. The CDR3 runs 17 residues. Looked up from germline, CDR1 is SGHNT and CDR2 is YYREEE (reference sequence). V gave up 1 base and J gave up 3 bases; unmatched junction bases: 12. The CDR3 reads CASSLYPEGALDYGYTF. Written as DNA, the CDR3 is TGTGCCAGCAGCTTGTACCCTGAGGGGGCGCTTGACTATGGCTACACCTTC.

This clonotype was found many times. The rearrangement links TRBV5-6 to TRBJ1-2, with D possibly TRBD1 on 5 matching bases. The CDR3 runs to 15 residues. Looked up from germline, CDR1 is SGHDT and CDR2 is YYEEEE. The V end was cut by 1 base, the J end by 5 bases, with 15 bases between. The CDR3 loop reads CASSLWAGTAYGYTF. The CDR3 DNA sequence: TGTGCCAGCAGCTTGTGGGCCGGGACTGCATATGGCTACACCTTC.

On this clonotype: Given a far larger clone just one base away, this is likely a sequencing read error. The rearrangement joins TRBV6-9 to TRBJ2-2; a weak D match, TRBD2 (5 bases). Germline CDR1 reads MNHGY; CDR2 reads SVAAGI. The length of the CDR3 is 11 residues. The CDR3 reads CASSFSGELLF. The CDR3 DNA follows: TGTGCCAGCAGTTTTTCCGGGGAGCTGCTTTTT.

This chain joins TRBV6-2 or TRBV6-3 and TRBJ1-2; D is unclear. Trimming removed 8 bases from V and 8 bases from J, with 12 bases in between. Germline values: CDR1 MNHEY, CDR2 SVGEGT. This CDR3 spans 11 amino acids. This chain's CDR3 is CASSLGKGYTF. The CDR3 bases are TGTGCCAGCTCCCTCGGGAAGGGCTACACCTTC.

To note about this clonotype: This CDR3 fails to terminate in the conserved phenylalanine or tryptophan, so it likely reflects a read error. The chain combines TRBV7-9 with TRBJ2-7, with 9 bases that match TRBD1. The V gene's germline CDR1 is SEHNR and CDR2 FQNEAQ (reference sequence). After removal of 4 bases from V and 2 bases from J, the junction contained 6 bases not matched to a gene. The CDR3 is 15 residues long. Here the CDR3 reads CASSWGQGYTYEQYY. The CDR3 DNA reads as TGTGCCAGCAGCTGGGGACAGGGTTACACCTACGAGCAGTACTAC.

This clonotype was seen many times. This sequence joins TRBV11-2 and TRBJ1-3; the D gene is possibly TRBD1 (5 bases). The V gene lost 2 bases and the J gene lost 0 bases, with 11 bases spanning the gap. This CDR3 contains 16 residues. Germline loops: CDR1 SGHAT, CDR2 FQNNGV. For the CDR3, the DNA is TGTGCCAGCAGCTTATACTGGGGGGTCTCTGGAAACACCATATATTTT. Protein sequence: CASSLYWGVSGNTIYF.

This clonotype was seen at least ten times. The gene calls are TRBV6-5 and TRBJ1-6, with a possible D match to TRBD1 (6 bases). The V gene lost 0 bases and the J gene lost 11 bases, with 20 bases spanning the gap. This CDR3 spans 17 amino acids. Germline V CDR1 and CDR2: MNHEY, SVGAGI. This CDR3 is CASSYSITQGPSTPLHF. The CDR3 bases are TGTGCCAGCAGTTACTCAATTACCCAGGGGCCTTCCACACCCCTCCACTTT.

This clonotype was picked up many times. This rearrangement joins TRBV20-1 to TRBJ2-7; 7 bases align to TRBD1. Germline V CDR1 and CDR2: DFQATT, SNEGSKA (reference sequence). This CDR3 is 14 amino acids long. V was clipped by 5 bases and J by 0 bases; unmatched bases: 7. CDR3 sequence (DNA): TGCAGTGCTCCACTTAGGACAGGCTCCTACGAGCAGTACTTC. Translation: CSAPLRTGSYEQYF.

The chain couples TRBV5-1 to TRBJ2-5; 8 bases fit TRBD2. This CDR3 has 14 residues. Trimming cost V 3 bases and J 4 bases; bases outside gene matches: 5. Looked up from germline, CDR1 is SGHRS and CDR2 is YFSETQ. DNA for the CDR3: TGCGCCAGCAGCTGGCGCGGGGGGCGAGAGACCCAGTACTTC. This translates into CASSWRGGRETQYF.

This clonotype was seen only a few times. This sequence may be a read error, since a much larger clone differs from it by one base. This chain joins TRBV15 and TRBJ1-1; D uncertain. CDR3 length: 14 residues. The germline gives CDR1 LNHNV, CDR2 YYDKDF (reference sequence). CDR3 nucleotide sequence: TGTGCCACCAGCCGAGGACTGAAGAACACTGAAGCTTGCTTT. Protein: CATSRGLKNTEACF.